The 10 T cell receptor beta chains below all came from one sample that was sequenced in a study of regulatory T cells in long-lasting Graves disease (dated by TCRdb to 2020 to 2023). Libraries were prepared through multiplex PCR. Sequencing used an Illumina HiSeq 4000. iRepertoire HTBI primers and Arm-PCR amplification of CDR3 regions were used to construct TCR beta libraries. TCRdb reanalyzed the raw reads on its own, using fastp at Q25 for trimming and MiXCR for clone calling, and kept in-frame beta chains. CDR3 protein sequences are deduplicated, and each keeps its most common genes and DNA. The sample table holds 350,000 to 550,000 distinct CDR3 sequences, of which 14% to 15% were seen once. Of the sample, approximately 16% is held by the ten largest clones. The time point label for this specimen denotes: newly diagnosed GD, antithyroid drugs for less than 3 months. For both TCR sequencing and RNA sequencing, RNA was extracted from PBMCs in TRIzol.

A further study also used this sample, focusing on T cells in Graves' hyperthyroidism and ophthalmopathy.

The specimen comprised peripheral blood mononuclear cells (PBMCs), sampled at new diagnosis, from a patient treated with antithyroid drugs. The receptors come from a woman in her 30s with Graves disease. Donor details come from another sample of the same person, matched by shared clones.

This clonotype was found a few times. The chain has TRBV15 and TRBJ2-1; 10 bases map to TRBD2. Looked up from germline, CDR1 is LNHNV and CDR2 is YYDKDF (reference sequence). CDR3 size: 13 residues. V trimming: 8 bases; J trimming: 7 bases; junction bases outside the gene matches: 5. The CDR3 spells CATLKREGNEQFF. The CDR3 DNA reads as TGTGCCACCCTAAAGCGGGAGGGGAATGAGCAGTTCTTC.

This clonotype was observed a handful of times. The chain joins TRBV24-1 to TRBJ2-2; D possibly uses TRBD1 or TRBD2 (5 bases each). The CDR3 covers 15 residues. V lost 5 bases, J lost 5 bases, and 14 bases lay in between. Germline V CDR1 and CDR2: KGHDR, SFDVKD. The CDR3, as DNA: TGTGCCACCAGTGCCGTCCAGGGACGGACCGGGGAGCTGTTTTTT. Protein: CATSAVQGRTGELFF.

The chain recombines TRBV6-2 or TRBV6-3 with TRBJ2-6; 7 nucleotides agree with TRBD1. The CDR3 spans 15 residues. In germline, CDR1 is MNHEY, CDR2 SVGEGT. V lost 6 bases and J lost 2; bases outside the gene matches: 4. The CDR3 is CASRRQGTGANVLTF. The CDR3 DNA reads as TGTGCCAGCAGACGACAGGGTACTGGGGCCAACGTCCTGACTTTC.

The chain combines TRBV4-1 with TRBJ2-1; 12 bases match TRBD2. Germline CDR1 reads MGHRA; CDR2 reads YSYEKL. The junction had 7 bases not matched to a gene; V was cut back by 0 bases and J by 4 bases. CDR3 length: 18 amino acids. CDR3: CASSQDAGTSGPYNEQFF. CDR3 DNA: TGCGCCAGCAGCCAAGATGCGGGGACTAGCGGGCCTTACAATGAGCAGTTCTTC.

This clonotype was seen at least ten times. This chain connects TRBV10-3 to TRBJ2-1, with 8 bases matching TRBD2. V was pared by 4 bases and J by 6 bases, with 2 bases of the junction left unmatched. Germline V gene sequence: CDR1 ENHRY, CDR2 SYGVKD. The length of the CDR3 is 13 residues. The CDR3: CAISVGTSNEQFF. DNA for the CDR3: TGTGCCATCAGTGTCGGGACTAGCAATGAGCAGTTCTTC.

This clonotype was recorded many times. The chain joins TRBV13 to TRBJ2-5; 8 nucleotides align to TRBD1. The V and J ends lost 4 bases and 5 bases, in that order; junction bases with no gene match: 9. The length of the CDR3 is 15 residues. Germline-derived CDR1 and CDR2 are PRHDT and FYEKMQ (reference sequence). CDR3 protein: CASSSYSGGLETQYF. The CDR3 DNA sequence: TGTGCCAGCAGCTCCTACTCAGGGGGCCTGGAGACCCAGTACTTC.

This clonotype was detected many times. This chain uses TRBV24-1 with TRBJ1-4, with TRBD1 as a possible D gene (5 bases). CDR1 KGHDR and CDR2 SFDVKD come from the germline V gene. V lost 4 bases and J 8 bases, leaving 16 bases between the germline ends. This CDR3 region has 15 residues. The CDR3: CATSDTSGSDEKLFF. CDR3 sequence (DNA): TGTGCCACCAGTGACACTTCAGGGTCGGACGAAAAACTGTTTTTT.

The chain is built from TRBV5-4 and TRBJ2-1, with 11 bases matching TRBD2. Germline values: CDR1 SGHNT, CDR2 YYREEE (reference sequence). The CDR3 consists of 18 residues. With V trimmed by 4 bases and J by 1 base, 10 bases remained unmatched. The CDR3 region is CASSPAPGLAASYNEQFF. The DNA for the CDR3 is TGTGCCAGCAGCCCTGCACCGGGACTAGCGGCTTCCTACAATGAGCAGTTCTTC.

This clonotype was seen many times. The CDR3 reads CASGGRLHYGYTF. CDR3 coding DNA: TGTGCCAGCGGCGGCAGACTGCACTATGGCTACACCTTC. This chain connects TRBV12-3 or TRBV12-4 to TRBJ1-2; D ambiguous. The germline V and J ends were trimmed by 8 bases and 3 bases, with 13 bases remaining between them. The CDR3 has 13 residues.

This clonotype was picked up many times. The chain has TRBV19 and TRBJ1-1; D remains ambiguous. Germline CDR1 LNHDA, CDR2 SQIVND (reference sequence). V shed 3 bases and J shed 5 bases, with 10 bases lying between them. The CDR3 sequence is 13 residues long. CDR3 sequence reads: CASSIGPGTEAFF. In DNA, the CDR3 is TGTGCCAGTAGTATCGGCCCGGGAACTGAAGCTTTCTTT.